The 16 T cell receptor beta chains below were found in one sample sequenced in a study of long-term antiretroviral therapy in people with HIV. Survey-level resolution applied to immunoSEQ assay v3.0. Using immunoSEQ multiplex PCR, the repertoire was profiled, and TCRdb retains in-frame clones only, with some absent. This table has some 30,000 clones, around 90% appearing once. Specimen: unsorted PBMCs, collected 1.8 years after starting antiretroviral therapy. All receptors come from a woman aged 18 to 35 with HIV.

The chain employs TRBV9 and TRBJ2-7; TRBD2 agrees at 8 bases. Trimming cost V 5 bases and J 5 bases; bases outside gene matches: 6. The CDR3 is 13 residues long. Germline lookup yields CDR1 SGDLS and CDR2 YYNGEE. Here the CDR3 reads CASRPSGRDEQYF. The CDR3 DNA reads TGTGCCAGCAGACCCAGCGGGAGAGACGAGCAGTACTTC. Together with reference TRBV9 and TRBJ2-7, the CDR3 gives the full variable domain: DSGVTQTPKHLITATGQRVTLRCSPRSGDLSVYWYQQSLDQGLQFLIQYYNGEERAKGNILERFSAQQFPDLHSELNLSSLELGDSALYFCASRPSGRDEQYFGPGTRLTVT.

V and J are TRBV29-1 and TRBJ1-3, with D maybe TRBD1 (5 bases). CDR3 length: 15 amino acids. CDR1 and CDR2 (germline): SQVTM, ANQGSEA. Trimming stripped 1 base from V and 0 bases from J, with 10 bases between. The CDR3 DNA reads as TGCAGCGTTGAAGTACGGGGCAGCTCTGGAAACACCATATATTTT. Its protein is CSVEVRGSSGNTIYF. The variable domain in full, with the rest retrieved from reference TRBV29-1 and TRBJ1-3, is SAVISQKPSRDICQRGTSLTIQCQVDSQVTMMFWYRQQPGQSLTLIATANQGSEATYESGFVIDKFPISRPNLTFSTLTVSNMSPEDSSIYLCSVEVRGSSGNTIYFGEGSWLTVV.

V is TRBV19 and J is TRBJ1-2, with a possible D match to TRBD1 (5 bases). The CDR3 covers 13 residues. Per germline, CDR1 LNHDA and CDR2 SQIVND (reference sequence). With 7 bases removed from V and 7 bases from J, the gap between germline ends came to 16 bases. The CDR3 DNA reads TGTGCCAGTAATAAGGGACTTTTGAGTGGCTACACCTTC. The encoded protein is CASNKGLLSGYTF.

This chain links TRBV9 with TRBJ2-2, with D possibly being TRBD1 (6 bases). V was shortened by 4 bases and J by 1 base, with 17 bases between the two germline ends. The CDR3 covers 17 residues. The germline V gene has CDR1 SGDLS and CDR2 YYNGEE. CDR3 in amino acids: CASSSAGVSVNTGELFF. The CDR3 region has the DNA TGTGCCAGCAGCTCAGCAGGGGTGAGCGTGAACACCGGGGAGCTGTTTTTT.

This chain joins TRBV19 and TRBJ1-2; a weak D match, TRBD1 (5 bases). Trimming pared 4 bases from V and 6 bases from J, leaving 9 bases between. CDR3 size: 12 residues. The germline V gene encodes CDR1 LNHDA and CDR2 SQIVND (reference sequence). In nucleotides, the CDR3 is TGTGCCAGTAGTAGGCAGACAGATGGCTACACCTTC. Protein product: CASSRQTDGYTF.

The rearrangement joins TRBV13 to TRBJ2-2, with 14 bases that match TRBD2. Trimming took 5 bases from V and 5 from J; bases not matched to a gene: 19. Germline V gives CDR1 PRHDT, CDR2 FYEKMQ (reference sequence). The CDR3 totals 21 residues. This chain's CDR3 is CASSLRATPGLAGAGTGELFF. The CDR3 DNA reads as TGTGCCAGCAGCCTCCGAGCAACCCCGGGACTAGCGGGAGCGGGAACCGGGGAGCTGTTTTTT.

This clone was seen only once. The chain combines TRBV14 with TRBJ2-7, with 11 bases identical to TRBD1. Losses at the gene ends were 5 bases for V and 6 bases for J; bases not matched to a gene: 15. The CDR3 is 17 residues long. Germline assignment: CDR1 SGHDN and CDR2 FVKESK. In nucleotides, the CDR3 is TGTGCCAGCAGCGACTTGGACAGGGGGCAATCTTGGGGCGAGCAGTACTTC. Protein: CASSDLDRGQSWGEQYF.

The CDR3 protein is CASSRGLTNYGYTF. Here the CDR3 DNA reads TGCGCCAGCAGCCGGGGACTTACTAACTATGGCTACACCTTC. V usage is TRBV4-1 and J usage is TRBJ1-2, with D possibly TRBD1 on 5 matching bases. Deletions cut 4 bases from V and 0 bases from J, with 9 bases between. The CDR3 consists of 14 residues. In germline, CDR1 is MGHRA, CDR2 YSYEKL.

The gene calls are TRBV27 and TRBJ2-7; 10 nucleotides line up with TRBD2. This CDR3 comprises 16 residues. V trimming: 6 bases; J trimming: 0 bases; junction bases outside the gene matches: 8. Per germline, CDR1 MNHEY and CDR2 SMNVEV (reference sequence). The CDR3 protein is CASRMTGTSDSYEQYF. The CDR3 DNA reads as TGTGCCAGCAGAATGACAGGGACTAGCGACTCCTACGAGCAGTACTTC.

The chain joins TRBV2 to TRBJ1-2; D is perhaps TRBD1 (5 bases). The CDR3 sequence is 13 residues long. Trimming left V 8 bases short and J 8 bases short, with 18 bases between. CDR1 and CDR2 from the germline V gene are SNHLY and FYNNEI. CDR3 DNA sequence: TGTGCCAGCCCCGGACAAAAGAAGCGCGGCTACACCTTC. Translated, it gives CASPGQKKRGYTF. Full variable domain (outside the CDR3, taken from reference TRBV2 and TRBJ1-2): EPEVTQTPSHQVTQMGQEVILRCVPISNHLYFYWYRQILGQKVEFLVSFYNNEISEKSEIFDDQFSVERPDGSNFTLKIRSTKLEDSAMYFCASPGQKKRGYTFGSGTRLTVV.

The chain employs TRBV28 and TRBJ1-3; D remains unclear. This CDR3 contains 14 residues. Germline CDR1 MDHEN, CDR2 SYDVKM. The ends were cut back, 3 bases at V and 4 bases at J, with 10 bases in the middle. The CDR3 DNA reads TGTGCCAGCAGTTTTGGCGTTTCGGGAAACACCATATATTTT. Protein sequence: CASSFGVSGNTIYF.

The chain carries TRBV7-2 and TRBJ1-6, with a weak D call TRBD1 (6 bases). Trimming took off 5 bases at V and 9 bases at J, with 20 bases between the two ends. CDR3 length: 16 amino acids. In germline, CDR1 is SGHTA, CDR2 FQGNSA. The CDR3 DNA sequence: TGTGCCAGCAGCATAGGTTCAGGGGCTTCGGGTTCACCCCTCCACTTT. Protein: CASSIGSGASGSPLHF.

This sequence joins TRBV4-1 and TRBJ2-5; 13 bases map to TRBD2. After removal of 3 bases from V and 1 base from J, the junction contained 11 bases not matched to a gene. Germline loops: CDR1 MGHRA, CDR2 YSYEKL. CDR3 length equals 19 residues. The CDR3 reads CASSHKTEGLAGIQETQYF. In DNA form, the CDR3 reads TGCGCCAGCAGCCACAAAACGGAGGGACTAGCGGGGATCCAAGAGACCCAGTACTTC.

The chain links TRBV14 to TRBJ2-1; D gene unclear. CDR1 and CDR2 from the germline V gene are SGHDN and FVKESK. Trimming left V 1 base short and J 9 bases short, with 10 bases between. The CDR3 covers 13 residues. Here the CDR3 reads CASSQVDGGEQFF. The CDR3 DNA sequence: TGTGCCAGCAGCCAAGTGGACGGCGGTGAGCAGTTCTTC.

The V call is TRBV28, the J call TRBJ2-1; 11 positions agree with TRBD2. J gave up 5 bases and V 5 bases, and 11 bases lay outside the gene matches. The CDR3 consists of 17 residues. Germline-derived CDR1 and CDR2 are MDHEN and SYDVKM. The CDR3 bases are TGTGCCAGCAGTCTCATTCTAGCGGGAGGCACGAACAATGAGCAGTTCTTC. It codes for CASSLILAGGTNNEQFF.

The rearrangement links TRBV5-6 to TRBJ2-1; D not certain. V was clipped by 0 bases and J by 5 bases, with 6 bases between them. This CDR3 region has 13 residues. Germline V gene data show CDR1 as SGHDT and CDR2 as YYEEEE. Here the CDR3 DNA reads TGTGCCAGCAGCTTGGCGAGAGACAATGAGCAGTTCTTC. Protein: CASSLARDNEQFF.